This TCR beta chain was identified in a study of identical twins. A remark on this clonotype: Its antigen is currently unknown.

Overall study findings and caveats: Models came in too low on out-of-frame TCR alpha sharing in monozygotic twins.

The CDR3 spans 15 residues. Looked up from germline, CDR1 is SGHDN and CDR2 is FVKESK. Trimming cost V 4 bases and J 1 base; bases outside gene matches: 7. Unique molecular identifiers were in the cDNA, with template-switch universal primer binding. One entry per CDR3 protein results from TCRdb running MiXCR on the 5' RACE reads. The sample shows about 240,000 distinct CDR3 sequences, roughly an eighth of them seen only once. The sample was also linked to a second study, of yellow fever vaccine responses in identical twins.

This chain joins TRBV14 and TRBJ2-7; 7 nucleotides match TRBD2. The specimen sequenced was memory (CD45RO+) T cells sorted from blood. The source is a woman younger than 35 in good health. CDR3 protein: CASSLRDYVSYEQYF. The CDR3 nucleotides read TGTGCCAGCAGCCTACGGGACTACGTATCCTACGAGCAGTACTTC. Supplemented by reference TRBV14 and TRBJ2-7, the full variable domain reads EAGVTQFPSHSVIEKGQTVTLRCDPISGHDNLYWYRRVMGKEIKFLLHFVKESKQDESGMPNNRFLAERTGGTYSTLKVQPAELEDSGVYFCASSLRDYVSYEQYFGPGTRLTVT.